This T cell receptor beta chain was profiled in a study of blood T cell repertoires in COVID-19. The wider study: Sites in the United States, Italy and Spain provided acute and convalescent COVID-19 samples. From T cells, B-cell-depleted T cells, or PBMCs came the material, which was cDNA or gDNA.

This clone was seen only once. Germline V gives CDR1 MNHEY, CDR2 SVGAGI. V gave up 8 bases and J gave up 4 bases; unmatched junction bases: 5. The CDR3 loop spans 14 amino acids. Study processing details: Reference gene primer amplification gave nucleated cell count estimates. The repertoire was sequenced with immunoSEQ multiplex PCR; TCRdb's copy has only in-frame clones and lacks some. D and trimming come from the DNA, and the V and J calls and clone size come from that table. The table has approximately 97,000 clones, more than 75% seen once. The source of this sequence is a man between 60 and 75 years old with active or convalescent COVID-19. The sample comprised peripheral blood. The chain recombines TRBV6-5 with TRBJ2-7, with TRBD2 matching 13 bases. CDR3 sequence: CASAWTSGSYEQYF. Written as DNA, the CDR3 is TGTGCCAGCGCTTGGACTAGCGGGAGTTACGAGCAGTACTTC.